This is a list of T cell receptor beta chains from one sample in a study of control samples from healthy donors and cancer patients. The data were produced by immunoSEQ multiplex PCR, yet TCRdb's version contains in-frame clones alone and is incomplete. This table holds about 94,000 clones, 90% found once. The sequencing sample was made of blood. The receptors here all came from a woman between 18 and 29 years old in good health. The conserved cysteine and the conserved F or W are not part of the CDR3 here. Only some rows state a clone size, as once, few, many or a class for expanded clones.

V,length,J,size,CDR3
TRBV9,13,TRBJ2-7,NA,ASSVGGTNPAEQY
TRBV7-3,11,TRBJ1-5,NA,ASSLMASEAQH
TRBV5-1,13,TRBJ1-1,NA,ASSLVAGSSGEAF
TRBV5-4,13,TRBJ1-2,NA,ASSLAREVNYGYT
TRBV30,15,TRBJ2-3,few,AWSVRLPGRKSDTQY
TRBV15,13,TRBJ2-1,NA,ATRHRDTAYNEQF
TRBV4-1,10,TRBJ2-7,NA,ASSQDSGEQY
TRBV19,14,TRBJ1-4,NA,ASSTRTGLTNEKLF
TRBV29-1,10,TRBJ1-2,NA,SVLAGEDGYT
TRBV7-9,11,TRBJ1-1,NA,ASSSDRDTEAF
TRBV5-1,14,TRBJ1-3,once,ASSLPVDGSGNTIY
TRBV27,11,TRBJ1-1,NA,ASSLLANTEAF
TRBV3-1/TRBV3-2,11,TRBJ2-1,NA,ASSQDIRYEQF
TRBV6-5,13,TRBJ2-2,NA,ASSLRDRDTGELF
TRBV13,13,TRBJ1-2,NA,ASSLESRNNYGYT
TRBV10-3,13,TRBJ1-3,NA,AISGPTGTGNTIY
TRBV28,10,TRBJ1-6,NA,ASRTDDSPLH
TRBV7-3,11,TRBJ2-1,NA,ASSRDRDNEQF
TRBV6-5,12,TRBJ1-3,NA,ASRSTDSGNTIY
TRBV3-1/TRBV3-2,12,TRBJ1-1,NA,ASSQSGADTEAF
TRBV3-1/TRBV3-2,12,TRBJ1-1,NA,ASSLTGGQTEAF
TRBV13,10,TRBJ2-7,NA,ASSFTVYEQY
TRBV13,11,TRBJ2-2,NA,ASSSGLTGELF
TRBV6-5,12,TRBJ1-2,NA,ASRSNRGETGYT
TRBV7-2,10,TRBJ1-2,once,ASSFQDYGYT
TRBV28,13,TRBJ1-2,NA,ASSFRQTGPVYYT
TRBV5-1,11,TRBJ1-2,NA,ASSLDRRYGYT
TRBV9,10,TRBJ1-1,NA,ASSAKNTEAF
TRBV12-3/TRBV12-4,11,TRBJ1-2,NA,ASSRDREYGYT
TRBV5-5,14,TRBJ1-1,NA,ASSLASGTGRTEAF
TRBV9,12,TRBJ2-3,NA,ASSVELRPDTQY
TRBV27,11,TRBJ2-7,once,ASSLGGRDEQY
TRBV2,9,TRBJ1-1,NA,ASSVIAEAF